Below, 20 T cell receptor beta chains from the same sample are listed, as sequenced in a study of T and B cells in COVID-19 patients. Each TRB amplification used 250-500 ng of genomic DNA from blood. Multiplex PCR with BIOMED2 TRB-A/B primer pools amplified TRB rearrangements. TCRdb processed the multiplex PCR reads anew with MiXCR; each CDR3 protein has one entry. This repertoire shows some 8,000 distinct CDR3 sequences, roughly 25% found once; its top ten account for around 6.4%. What was sequenced was blood. These receptors originate from a human donor who had recovered from COVID-19.

This clonotype counts as medium-sized. The gene calls are TRBV19 and TRBJ2-5; TRBD2 matches at 7 bases. Germline V CDR1 and CDR2: LNHDA, SQIVND (reference sequence). The junction had 3 bases not matched to a gene; V was cut back by 1 base and J by 4 bases. The CDR3 is 14 amino acids. The CDR3 DNA sequence: TGTGCCAGTAGTATAGGAAGCGGGGTAGAGACCCAGTACTTC. Its translation: CASSIGSGVETQYF.

Judged by abundance, this clonotype is medium-sized. This chain connects TRBV18 to TRBJ2-3; D unclear. Germline loops: CDR1 KGHSH, CDR2 LQKENI. This CDR3 has 13 amino acids. Trimming pared 1 base from V and 3 bases from J, leaving 5 bases between. CDR3 amino acids: CASSPRATDTQYF. In nucleotides, the CDR3 is TGTGCCAGCTCACCACGCGCTACAGATACGCAGTATTTT.

Judged by abundance, this clonotype is medium-sized. The J gene is TRBJ2-2, the V gene TRBV18, with D possibly being TRBD2 (6 bases). Per germline, CDR1 KGHSH and CDR2 LQKENI. V was trimmed by 3 bases and J by 4 bases, leaving 18 bases between them. The length of the CDR3 is 17 residues. The CDR3 sequence is CASSPLGVGGPTGELFF. The CDR3, as DNA: TGTGCCAGCTCACCTCTTGGAGTCGGAGGGCCCACCGGGGAGCTGTTTTTT.

This clonotype is judged medium-sized (0.01 to 0.1%). The chain uses TRBV19 and TRBJ2-5; D is perhaps TRBD1 (6 bases). Per the germline V gene, CDR1 is LNHDA and CDR2 is SQIVND (reference sequence). The ends were cut back, 0 bases at V and 5 bases at J, with 16 bases in the middle. The CDR3 covers 16 residues. CDR3 region: CASSIDWGRGRETQYF. The CDR3 region has the DNA TGTGCCAGTAGTATAGATTGGGGCAGGGGCCGGGAGACCCAGTACTTC.

This clonotype was counted a few times. V usage is TRBV20-1 and J usage is TRBJ2-3; D gene uncertain. The CDR3 is 14 amino acids. Deletions cut 5 bases from V and 6 bases from J, with 18 bases between. The germline CDR1 and CDR2 sequences are DFQATT and SNEGSKA (reference sequence). The CDR3, as DNA: TGCAGTGCTGGACGAGGTGGGCCGGGTGATACGCAGTATTTT. Translating gives CSAGRGGPGDTQYF.

Sample share makes this clonotype medium-sized (0.01 to 0.1%). This chain links TRBV6-2 or TRBV6-3 with TRBJ2-7; D is undetermined. V was shortened by 4 bases and J by 2 bases, with 12 bases between the two germline ends. The CDR3 consists of 14 residues. CDR1 MNHEY and CDR2 SVGEGT come from the germline V gene. The CDR3 nucleotides are TGTGCCAGCAGTTTCATCCAGGATGCCTACGAGCAGTACTTC. This codes for CASSFIQDAYEQYF.

This clonotype was seen more than once but under ten times. The chain couples TRBV7-2 to TRBJ2-3; 10 bases are a match to TRBD2. This CDR3 region has 16 residues. Germline lookup yields CDR1 SGHTA and CDR2 FQGNSA. With 0 bases clipped from V and 7 bases from J, the junction kept 7 bases outside the gene matches. The CDR3 reads CASSLAPSGSIYTQYF. In DNA, the CDR3 is TGTGCCAGCAGCTTAGCGCCTAGCGGGAGTATATATACGCAGTATTTT.

This clonotype counts as medium-sized (0.01 to 0.1%). This chain uses TRBV6-5 with TRBJ1-2, with 8 bases fitting TRBD1. J gave up 4 bases and V 5 bases, and 6 bases lay outside the gene matches. The CDR3 spans 14 residues. Germline-derived CDR1 and CDR2 are MNHEY and SVGAGI. The CDR3: CASSPIQGVYGYTF. The CDR3 DNA reads TGTGCCAGCAGTCCCATACAGGGGGTCTATGGCTACACCTTC.

This clonotype was recorded many times. The CDR3 sequence is CATSRWDTEAFF. The CDR3 DNA sequence: TGTGCCACCAGCAGATGGGACACTGAAGCTTTCTTT. The chain carries TRBV15 and TRBJ1-1; unclear D gene. CDR3 length: 12 residues. The germline V gene encodes CDR1 LNHNV and CDR2 YYDKDF (reference sequence). The V end lost 2 bases, the J end lost 3 bases, and 4 bases lay between the germline ends.

The chain carries TRBV12-5 and TRBJ1-2, with TRBD1 matching 7 bases. The CDR3 has 14 amino acids. The trim removed 6 bases at V and 2 bases at J, leaving 6 bases unmatched. CDR1 and CDR2 (germline): LGHNT, FRNRAP. CDR3 nucleotide sequence: TGTGCTAGTGGCATCGCGGGACAGAACTATGGCTACACCTTC. It yields the protein CASGIAGQNYGYTF.

This clonotype is classed as medium-sized. This sequence joins TRBV24-1 and TRBJ1-5; possible D gene TRBD1, 5 bases. Germline V lookup: CDR1 KGHDR, CDR2 SFDVKD. Between the trimmed V and J ends, which lost 4 bases and 4 bases, there was a span of 10 bases. This CDR3 comprises 14 residues. The CDR3 is CATSDPGGNQPQHF. DNA for the CDR3: TGTGCCACCAGTGACCCTGGGGGGAATCAGCCCCAGCATTTT.

By sample fraction, this clonotype is medium-sized. The chain combines TRBV19 with TRBJ2-7; D perhaps matches TRBD2 (5 bases). V shed 5 bases and J shed 0 bases, with 8 bases lying between them. Germline loops: CDR1 LNHDA, CDR2 SQIVND (reference sequence). The CDR3 loop spans 13 amino acids. CDR3: CASSSSISYEQYF. The CDR3 coding sequence is TGTGCCAGTAGTTCTAGCATCTCCTACGAGCAGTACTTC.

This clonotype is termed medium-sized. Germline is not matched at one junction end, which may reflect a read error. The DNA of the CDR3 is TGTGCCAGCAGGGAAGCGGGACAGGGGGCTTTTGTCGGGCAGTTCTTC. Protein: CASREAGQGAFVGQFF. The chain has TRBV6-1 and TRBJ2-1, with 12 bases identical to TRBD1. Germline V gives CDR1 MNHNS, CDR2 SASEGT. The CDR3 consists of 16 residues.

In this sample, this clonotype is medium-sized. This chain connects TRBV19 to TRBJ2-6; D is unclear. V was pared by 7 bases and J by 4 bases, with 8 bases between. The CDR3 covers 13 residues. CDR1 is LNHDA and CDR2 is SQIVND in the germline V gene (reference sequence). In nucleotides, the CDR3 is TGTGCCAGTACCCTAGGGGGGGCCAACGTCCTGACTTTC. Its translation is CASTLGGANVLTF. Looking up the rest from reference TRBV19 and TRBJ2-6 gives the full variable domain: DGGITQSPKYLFRKEGQNVTLSCEQNLNHDAMYWYRQDPGQGLRLIYYSQIVNDFQKGDIAEGYSVSREKKESFPLTVTSAQKNPTAFYLCASTLGGANVLTFGAGSRLTVL.

Sample share makes this clonotype medium-sized. The V gene is TRBV27, the J gene TRBJ2-7, with 9 bases aligning to TRBD1. V was clipped by 2 bases and J by 4 bases; unmatched bases: 3. The CDR3 is 14 amino acids. CDR1 is MNHEY and CDR2 is SMNVEV in the germline V gene (reference sequence). CDR3 DNA: TGTGCCAGCAGTTTAACTGGGACAGGGTACGAGCAGTACTTC. Protein product: CASSLTGTGYEQYF.

In this sample, this clonotype is medium-sized. This chain links TRBV6-1 with TRBJ2-7; 10 bases agree with TRBD2. This CDR3 spans 13 amino acids. Germline CDR1 and CDR2: MNHNS and SASEGT. Trimming took 11 bases from V and 3 from J; bases not matched to a gene: 7. The CDR3: CAGSRTSGYEQYF. Written as DNA, the CDR3 is TGTGCCGGATCCAGGACTAGCGGCTACGAGCAGTACTTC.

This clonotype rates as medium-sized. This sequence joins TRBV19 and TRBJ1-1; D unresolved. Trimming removed 9 bases at V and 0 bases at J, with 11 bases between. The CDR3 is 13 residues long. CDR1 is LNHDA, CDR2 SQIVND, per germline (reference sequence). Here the CDR3 reads CASGLHLNTEAFF. CDR3 DNA sequence: TGTGCCAGCGGGTTACACCTGAACACTGAAGCTTTCTTT.

The chain carries TRBV7-6 and TRBJ2-1; the match to TRBD2 covers 10 bases. Germline loops: CDR1 SGHVS, CDR2 FNYEAQ. This CDR3 is 15 amino acids long. Germline trimming cut 1 base from V and 7 bases from J; bases unmatched to any gene: 4. CDR3 DNA: TGTGCCAGCAGCTTAGAGGCTAGCGGGAGAAATGAGCAGTTCTTC. Its protein is CASSLEASGRNEQFF.

This clonotype was detected many times. Sequence at one end of the junction differs from germline and may be a read error. V is TRBV6-5 and J is TRBJ1-1; 7 bases agree with TRBD1. CDR1 is MNHEY and CDR2 is SVGAGI in the germline V gene. The CDR3 totals 13 residues. The CDR3 is CASSYKTGSDAFF. In DNA form, the CDR3 reads TGTGCCAGCAGTTACAAGACAGGGTCTGATGCTTTCTTT.

This clonotype was seen repeatedly, ten times or more. The chain recombines TRBV6-2 or TRBV6-3 with TRBJ2-7; D gene uncertain. The CDR3 runs to 13 residues. V lost 2 bases to trimming and J lost 0 bases, with 5 bases between them. CDR1 and CDR2 from the germline V gene are MNHEY and SVGEGT. The CDR3: CASSYGVSYEQYF. CDR3 DNA sequence: TGTGCCAGCAGTTACGGGGTCTCCTACGAGCAGTACTTC.